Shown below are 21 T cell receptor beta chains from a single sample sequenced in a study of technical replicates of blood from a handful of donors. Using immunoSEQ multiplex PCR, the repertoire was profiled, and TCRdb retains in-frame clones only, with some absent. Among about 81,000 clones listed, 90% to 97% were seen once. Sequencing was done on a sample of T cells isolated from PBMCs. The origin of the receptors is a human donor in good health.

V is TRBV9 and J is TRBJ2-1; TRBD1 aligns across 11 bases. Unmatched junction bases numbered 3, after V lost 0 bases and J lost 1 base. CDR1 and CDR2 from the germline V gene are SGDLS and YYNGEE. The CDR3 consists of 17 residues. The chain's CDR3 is CASSVAWDRGSYNEQFF. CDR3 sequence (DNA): TGTGCCAGCAGCGTAGCCTGGGACAGGGGGTCCTACAATGAGCAGTTCTTC. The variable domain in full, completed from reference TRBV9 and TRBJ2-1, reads DSGVTQTPKHLITATGQRVTLRCSPRSGDLSVYWYQQSLDQGLQFLIQYYNGEERAKGNILERFSAQQFPDLHSELNLSSLELGDSALYFCASSVAWDRGSYNEQFFGPGTRLTVL.

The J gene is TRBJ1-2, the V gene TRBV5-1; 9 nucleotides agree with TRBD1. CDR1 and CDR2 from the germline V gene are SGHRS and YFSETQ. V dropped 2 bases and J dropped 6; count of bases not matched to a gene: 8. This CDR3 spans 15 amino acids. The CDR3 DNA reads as TGCGCCAGCAGCTTTACCGGGACAGGGTCCGATGGCTACACCTTC. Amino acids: CASSFTGTGSDGYTF.

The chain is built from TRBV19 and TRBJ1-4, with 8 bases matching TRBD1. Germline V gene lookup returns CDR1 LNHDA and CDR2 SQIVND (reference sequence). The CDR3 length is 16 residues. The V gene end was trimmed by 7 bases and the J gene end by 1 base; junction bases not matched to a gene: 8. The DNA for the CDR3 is TGTGCCAGTAAGGGCAGGGGGCGCGAAACTAATGAAAAACTGTTTTTT. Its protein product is CASKGRGRETNEKLFF.

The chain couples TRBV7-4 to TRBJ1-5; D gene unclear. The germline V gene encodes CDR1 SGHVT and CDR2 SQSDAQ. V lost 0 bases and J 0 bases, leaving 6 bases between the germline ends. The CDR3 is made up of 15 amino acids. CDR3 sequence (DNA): TGTGCCAGCAGCTTAGCGCCGGTTAGCAATCAGCCCCAGCATTTT. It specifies CASSLAPVSNQPQHF.

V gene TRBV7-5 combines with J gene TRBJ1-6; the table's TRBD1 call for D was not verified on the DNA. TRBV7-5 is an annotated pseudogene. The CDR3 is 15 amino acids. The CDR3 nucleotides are TGTGTCAGAAGCTCCAGGACAGGTCCGAATTCACCCCTCCACTTT. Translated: CVRSSRTGPNSPLHF.

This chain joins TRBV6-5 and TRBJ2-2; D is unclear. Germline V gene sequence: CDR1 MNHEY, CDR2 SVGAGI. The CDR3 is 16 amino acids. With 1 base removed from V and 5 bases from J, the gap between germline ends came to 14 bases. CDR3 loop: CASSYWSGDGTGELFF. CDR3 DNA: TGTGCCAGCAGTTACTGGTCAGGCGATGGGACCGGGGAGCTGTTTTTT.

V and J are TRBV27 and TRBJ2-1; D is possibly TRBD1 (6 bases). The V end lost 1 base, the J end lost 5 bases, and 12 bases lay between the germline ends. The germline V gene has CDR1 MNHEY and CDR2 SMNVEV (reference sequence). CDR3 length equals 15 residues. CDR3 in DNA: TGTGCCAGCAGTTTATGGTCAGGGGCCCACAATGAGCAGTTCTTC. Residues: CASSLWSGAHNEQFF.

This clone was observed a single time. DNA of the CDR3: TGCGCCAGCAGCTTGACTAGCGGGAGGGGTAAGGGCACAGATACGCAGTATTTT. Translated, it gives CASSLTSGRGKGTDTQYF. The chain links TRBV5-1 to TRBJ2-3; 13 bases agree with TRBD2. The ends lost 1 base at V and 1 base at J; junction bases unmatched: 6. CDR1 is SGHRS, CDR2 YFSETQ, per germline. The CDR3 is 18 amino acids.

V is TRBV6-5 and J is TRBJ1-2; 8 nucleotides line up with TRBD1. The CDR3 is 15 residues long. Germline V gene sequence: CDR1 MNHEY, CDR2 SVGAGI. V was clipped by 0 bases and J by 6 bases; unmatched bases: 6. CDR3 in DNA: TGTGCCAGCAGTTACTCGTCAACAGGGGGGAATGGCTACACCTTC. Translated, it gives CASSYSSTGGNGYTF.

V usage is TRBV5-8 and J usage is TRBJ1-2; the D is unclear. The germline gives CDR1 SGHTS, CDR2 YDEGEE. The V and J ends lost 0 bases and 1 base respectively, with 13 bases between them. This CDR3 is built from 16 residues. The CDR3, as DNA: TGTGCCAGCAGCTTGGAGGCAGGCCTTAATAACTATGGCTACACCTTC. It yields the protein CASSLEAGLNNYGYTF.

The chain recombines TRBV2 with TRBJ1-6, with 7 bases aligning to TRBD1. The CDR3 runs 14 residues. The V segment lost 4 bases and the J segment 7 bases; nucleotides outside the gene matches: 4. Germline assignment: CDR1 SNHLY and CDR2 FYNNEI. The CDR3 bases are TGTGCCAGCAGTGTAACAGGGGCAAATTCACCCCTCCACTTT. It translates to CASSVTGANSPLHF. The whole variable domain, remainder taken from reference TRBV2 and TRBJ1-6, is EPEVTQTPSHQVTQMGQEVILRCVPISNHLYFYWYRQILGQKVEFLVSFYNNEISEKSEIFDDQFSVERPDGSNFTLKIRSTKLEDSAMYFCASSVTGANSPLHFGNGTRLTVT.

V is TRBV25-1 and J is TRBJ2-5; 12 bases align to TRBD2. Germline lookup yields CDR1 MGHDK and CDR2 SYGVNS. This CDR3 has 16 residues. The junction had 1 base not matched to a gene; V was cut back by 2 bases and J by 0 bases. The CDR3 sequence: CASSETSGRYQETQYF. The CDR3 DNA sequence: TGTGCCAGCAGTGAAACTAGCGGGAGGTACCAAGAGACCCAGTACTTC.

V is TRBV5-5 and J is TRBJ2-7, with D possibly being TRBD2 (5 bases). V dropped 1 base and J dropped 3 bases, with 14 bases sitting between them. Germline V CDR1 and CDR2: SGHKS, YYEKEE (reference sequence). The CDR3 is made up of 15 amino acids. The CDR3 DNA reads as TGTGCCAGCAGCTTGTTAGAGGGTTCGTTCTACGAGCAGTACTTC. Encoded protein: CASSLLEGSFYEQYF.

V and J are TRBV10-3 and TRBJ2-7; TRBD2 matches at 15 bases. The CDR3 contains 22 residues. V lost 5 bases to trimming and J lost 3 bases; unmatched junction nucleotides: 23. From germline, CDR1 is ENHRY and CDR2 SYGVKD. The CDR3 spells CAISKTGTSGGLGETVDYEQYF. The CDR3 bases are TGTGCCATCAGTAAAACCGGGACTAGCGGGGGGCTGGGTGAAACAGTTGACTACGAGCAGTACTTC.

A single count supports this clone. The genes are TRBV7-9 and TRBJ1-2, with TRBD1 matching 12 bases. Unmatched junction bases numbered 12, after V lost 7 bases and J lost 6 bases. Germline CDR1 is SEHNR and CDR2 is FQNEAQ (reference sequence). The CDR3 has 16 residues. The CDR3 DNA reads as TGTGCCAGCACCTTCGGGACAGGGGGCGGATCGGATGGCTACACCTTC. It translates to CASTFGTGGGSDGYTF.

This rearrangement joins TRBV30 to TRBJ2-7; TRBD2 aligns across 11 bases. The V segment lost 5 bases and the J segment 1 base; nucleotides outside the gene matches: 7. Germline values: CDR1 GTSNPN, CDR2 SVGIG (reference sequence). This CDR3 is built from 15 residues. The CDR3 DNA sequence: TGTGCCTGGGAACCGGGACTAGCGGTGTCCTACGAGCAGTACTTC. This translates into CAWEPGLAVSYEQYF.

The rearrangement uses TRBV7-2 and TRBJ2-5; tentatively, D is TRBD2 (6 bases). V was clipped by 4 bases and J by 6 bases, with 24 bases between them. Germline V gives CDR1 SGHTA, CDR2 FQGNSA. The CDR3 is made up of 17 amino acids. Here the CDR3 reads CASSSKGGTSVMKTQYF. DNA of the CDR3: TGTGCCAGCAGCTCGAAGGGCGGGACCTCGGTTATGAAGACCCAGTACTTC.

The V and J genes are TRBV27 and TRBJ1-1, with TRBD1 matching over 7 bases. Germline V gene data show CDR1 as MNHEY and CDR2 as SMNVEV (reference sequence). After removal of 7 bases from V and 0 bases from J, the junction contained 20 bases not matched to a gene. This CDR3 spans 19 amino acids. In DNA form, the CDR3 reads TGTGCCAGCACCCCAAGGGGGCAGGTCCTCTCCTTTATGAACACTGAAGCTTTCTTT. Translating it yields CASTPRGQVLSFMNTEAFF.

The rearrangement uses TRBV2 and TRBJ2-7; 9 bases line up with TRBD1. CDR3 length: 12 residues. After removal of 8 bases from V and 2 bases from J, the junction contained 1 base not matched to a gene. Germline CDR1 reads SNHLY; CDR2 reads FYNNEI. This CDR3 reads CASGTGPYEQYF. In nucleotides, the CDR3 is TGTGCCAGCGGGACAGGGCCCTACGAGCAGTACTTC.

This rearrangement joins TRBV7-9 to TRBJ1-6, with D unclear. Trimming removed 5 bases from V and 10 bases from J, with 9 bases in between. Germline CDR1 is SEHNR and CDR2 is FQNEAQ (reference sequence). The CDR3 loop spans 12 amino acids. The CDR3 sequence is CASSRGPSPLHF. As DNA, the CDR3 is TGTGCCAGCAGCCGTGGCCCGTCACCCCTCCACTTT.

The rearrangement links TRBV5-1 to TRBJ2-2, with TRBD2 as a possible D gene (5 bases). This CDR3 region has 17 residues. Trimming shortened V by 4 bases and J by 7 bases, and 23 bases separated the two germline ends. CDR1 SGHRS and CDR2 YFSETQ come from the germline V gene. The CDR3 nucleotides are TGCGCCAGCAGCCCCCAATTGGCCAGCGGAGCAATCGGGGAGCTGTTTTTT. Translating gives CASSPQLASGAIGELFF. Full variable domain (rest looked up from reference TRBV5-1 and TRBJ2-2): KAGVTQTPRYLIKTRGQQVTLSCSPISGHRSVSWYQQTPGQGLQFLFEYFSETQRNKGNFPGRFSGRQFSNSRSEMNVSTLELGDSALYLCASSPQLASGAIGELFFGEGSRLTVL.